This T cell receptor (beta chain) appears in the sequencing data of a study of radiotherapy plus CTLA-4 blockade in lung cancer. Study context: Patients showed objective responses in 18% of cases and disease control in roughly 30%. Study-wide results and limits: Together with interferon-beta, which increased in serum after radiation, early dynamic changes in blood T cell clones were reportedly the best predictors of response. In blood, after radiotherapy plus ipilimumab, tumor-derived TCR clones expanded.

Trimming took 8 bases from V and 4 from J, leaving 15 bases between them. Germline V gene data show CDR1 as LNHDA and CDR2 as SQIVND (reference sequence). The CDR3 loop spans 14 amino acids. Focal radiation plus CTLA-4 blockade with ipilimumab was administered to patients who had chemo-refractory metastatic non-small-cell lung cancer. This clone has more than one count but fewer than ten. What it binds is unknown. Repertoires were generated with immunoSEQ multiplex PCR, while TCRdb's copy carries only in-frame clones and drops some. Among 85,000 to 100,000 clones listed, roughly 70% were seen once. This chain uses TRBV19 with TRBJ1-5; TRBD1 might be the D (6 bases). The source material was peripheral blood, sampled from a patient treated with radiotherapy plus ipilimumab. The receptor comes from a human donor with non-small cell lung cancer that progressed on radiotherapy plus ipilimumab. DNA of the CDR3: TGTGCCAGTGGCGGGGGCGGGGGGAATCAGCCCCAGCATTTT. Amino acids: CASGGGGGNQPQHF.